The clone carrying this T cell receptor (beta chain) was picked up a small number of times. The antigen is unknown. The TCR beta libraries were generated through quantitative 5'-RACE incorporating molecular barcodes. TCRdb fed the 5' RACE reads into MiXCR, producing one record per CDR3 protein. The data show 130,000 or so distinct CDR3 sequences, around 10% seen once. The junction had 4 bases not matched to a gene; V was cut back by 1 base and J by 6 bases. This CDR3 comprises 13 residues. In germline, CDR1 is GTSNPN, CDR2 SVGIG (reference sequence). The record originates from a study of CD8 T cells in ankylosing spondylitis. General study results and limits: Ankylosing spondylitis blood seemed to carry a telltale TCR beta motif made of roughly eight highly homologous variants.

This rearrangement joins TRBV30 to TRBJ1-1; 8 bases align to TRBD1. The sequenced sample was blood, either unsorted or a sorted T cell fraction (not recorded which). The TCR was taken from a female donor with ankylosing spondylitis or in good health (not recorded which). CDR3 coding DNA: TGTGCCTGGAGTGGGACAGGGTCCCCTGAAGCTTTCTTT. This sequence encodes CAWSGTGSPEAFF.